Shown below are 25 T cell receptor beta chains from a single sample sequenced in a study of response to subunit inactivated influenza vaccine. TCRdb used MiXCR to reprocess the RT-PCR reads, holding one entry per CDR3 protein. Among hundreds of thousands of distinct CDR3 sequences listed, around 15% were seen once. The source was PBMCs from blood, collected approximately 15 days before vaccination. The receptors stem from a man aged 45-60 years who received an inactivated influenza vaccine.

This clonotype was seen only a few times. The chain employs TRBV2 and TRBJ2-2, with D maybe TRBD1 (6 bases). The CDR3 is 15 residues long. Deletions cut 4 bases from V and 4 bases from J, with 13 bases between. CDR1 and CDR2 from the germline V gene are SNHLY and FYNNEI. CDR3 sequence reads: CASSVGQGFTGELFF. Here the CDR3 DNA reads TGTGCCAGCAGTGTCGGGCAGGGGTTCACCGGGGAGCTGTTTTTT.

In its sample, this clonotype was seen a few times. V is TRBV28 and J is TRBJ2-1; TRBD2 might be the D (6 bases). CDR3 size: 16 residues. The germline CDR1 and CDR2 sequences are MDHEN and SYDVKM. V was clipped by 5 bases and J by 1 base, with 15 bases between them. In DNA, the CDR3 is TGTGCCAGCAGTACATATAGCGGTGTTTCCTACAATGAGCAGTTCTTC. Residues: CASSTYSGVSYNEQFF.

This clonotype was seen a handful of times. The chain uses TRBV11-2 and TRBJ2-1; D gene ambiguous. Germline V gives CDR1 SGHAT, CDR2 FQNNGV. The CDR3 sequence is 14 residues long. Trimming left V 0 bases short and J 12 bases short, with 15 bases between. CDR3 nucleotide sequence: TGTGCCAGCAGCTTAGACAGAAGCCAAATTGGGCAGTTCTTC. It is translated as CASSLDRSQIGQFF. The full variable domain, with the rest looked up from reference TRBV11-2 and TRBJ2-1, is EAGVAQSPRYKIIEKRQSVAFWCNPISGHATLYWYQQILGQGPKLLIQFQNNGVVDDSQLPKDRFSAERLKGVDSTLKIQPAKLEDSAVYLCASSLDRSQIGQFFGPGTRLTVL.

This clonotype was seen a few times. The chain uses TRBV20-1 and TRBJ1-1; D remains ambiguous. V was cut by 3 bases and J by 0 bases, with 11 bases left in between. Germline V gives CDR1 DFQATT, CDR2 SNEGSKA (reference sequence). This CDR3 is 14 amino acids long. CDR3 sequence: CSASPRRMNTEAFF. The CDR3, as DNA: TGCAGTGCTAGTCCGCGGAGAATGAACACTGAAGCTTTCTTT.

The chain joins TRBV20-1 to TRBJ2-5, with 11 bases matching TRBD2. V trimming: 6 bases; J trimming: 4 bases; junction bases outside the gene matches: 7. This CDR3 is 14 amino acids long. Germline V gene sequence: CDR1 DFQATT, CDR2 SNEGSKA (reference sequence). CDR3 loop: CSALAGGQRETQYF. The DNA of the CDR3 is TGCAGTGCATTAGCGGGGGGGCAGAGAGAGACCCAGTACTTC.

The chain recombines TRBV27 with TRBJ2-3; D is ambiguous. The V end was cut by 3 bases, the J end by 5 bases, with 9 bases between. There are 13 residues in the CDR3. Germline V lookup: CDR1 MNHEY, CDR2 SMNVEV (reference sequence). The CDR3 here is CASSFFGEDTQYF. The CDR3 nucleotides read TGTGCCAGCAGTTTCTTCGGTGAAGATACGCAGTATTTT.

This clonotype has a handful of counts. V usage is TRBV4-1 and J usage is TRBJ2-1; D ambiguous. The germline V and J ends were trimmed by 0 bases and 6 bases, with 9 bases remaining between them. The CDR3 sequence is 14 residues long. Germline V lookup: CDR1 MGHRA, CDR2 YSYEKL. The CDR3 sequence: CASSQDYLTNEQFF. The DNA of the CDR3 is TGCGCCAGCAGCCAAGATTATTTGACCAATGAGCAGTTCTTC.

The rearrangement joins TRBV28 to TRBJ2-1, with no clear D. Trimming cost V 8 bases and J 4 bases, with 24 bases left between them. This CDR3 has 17 residues. Germline V gene lookup returns CDR1 MDHEN and CDR2 SYDVKM. The CDR3 DNA follows: TGTGCCAGCCCTCCCATTTTACCCCACCCCACTTACAATGAGCAGTTCTTC. This gives the protein CASPPILPHPTYNEQFF.

In this sample, this clonotype turned up once. The chain is built from TRBV7-8 and TRBJ2-5; 8 bases map to TRBD2. Germline V gives CDR1 SGHVS, CDR2 FQNEAQ. Trimming cost V 6 bases and J 1 base; bases outside gene matches: 7. This CDR3 is 15 amino acids long. The CDR3 sequence is CASRYSGAIQETQYF. CDR3 in DNA: TGTGCCAGCAGATATAGCGGGGCGATCCAAGAGACCCAGTACTTC.

This clonotype has ten or more counts. The CDR3 here is CASSQGQGRHF. In nucleotides, the CDR3 is TGTGCCAGCAGCCAGGGACAGGGGAGACATTTT. The chain has TRBV4-2 and TRBJ1-5; TRBD1 aligns across 10 bases. The CDR3 has 11 amino acids. The germline CDR1 and CDR2 sequences are LGHNA and YNFKEQ. Trimming at V came to 3 bases and at J to 16 bases, leaving 3 bases not matched to a gene.

V gene TRBV6-2 or TRBV6-3 combines with J gene TRBJ2-1; TRBD2 agrees at 7 bases. V shed 5 bases and J 4 bases; nucleotides not matched to a gene: 2. Germline loops: CDR1 MNHEY, CDR2 SVGEGT. CDR3 length: 13 residues. The CDR3 nucleotides read TGTGCCAGCAGTAGCGGGGATTACAATGAGCAGTTCTTC. Its protein product is CASSSGDYNEQFF.

In its sample, this clonotype was seen many times. This chain joins TRBV5-1 and TRBJ2-2; 7 bases map to TRBD2. This CDR3 region has 16 residues. V gave up 0 bases and J gave up 4 bases; unmatched junction bases: 6. Germline assignment: CDR1 SGHRS and CDR2 YFSETQ. CDR3: CASSLGWTRTTGELFF. In DNA form, the CDR3 reads TGCGCCAGCAGCTTGGGTTGGACTAGAACCACCGGGGAGCTGTTTTTT.

This clonotype was observed a few times. V is TRBV12-3 or TRBV12-4 and J is TRBJ2-1, with TRBD1 matching over 10 bases. The CDR3 is 14 amino acids. The junction had 10 bases not matched to a gene; V was cut back by 3 bases and J by 14 bases. CDR3 region: CASSLHGTGVREFF. The CDR3 DNA follows: TGTGCCAGCAGTTTGCACGGGACAGGGGTGCGGGAGTTCTTC.

J is TRBJ1-5 and V is TRBV6-1; the D is unclear. In germline, CDR1 is MNHNS, CDR2 SASEGT. The ends were cut back, 7 bases at V and 2 bases at J, with 15 bases in the middle. There are 15 residues in the CDR3. The CDR3 sequence is CASIQHIRGNQPQHF. Written as DNA, the CDR3 is TGTGCCAGCATACAACACATAAGGGGCAATCAGCCCCAGCATTTT.

This clonotype was detected only a few times. The V gene is TRBV12-3 or TRBV12-4, the J gene TRBJ2-7, with 7 bases that match TRBD1. Trimming removed 5 bases from V and 3 bases from J; junction bases left unmatched: 7. The length of the CDR3 is 14 residues. The CDR3 coding sequence is TGTGCCAGCAGTGGGACAGCACAGGGCTACGAGCAGTACTTC. Translating it yields CASSGTAQGYEQYF.

The J gene is TRBJ2-3, the V gene TRBV6-5; a possible D gene is TRBD1 (6 bases). Trimming took 3 bases from V and 7 from J, leaving 11 bases between them. This CDR3 has 13 amino acids. Germline-derived CDR1 and CDR2 are MNHEY and SVGAGI. This chain's CDR3 is CASSYRQDYTQYF. The CDR3 DNA sequence: TGTGCCAGCAGTTATAGACAGGATTATACGCAGTATTTT.

This clonotype was recorded at least ten times. The chain couples TRBV10-3 to TRBJ2-1; D is perhaps TRBD2 (5 bases). V was cut by 6 bases and J by 2 bases, with 14 bases left in between. This CDR3 is 15 amino acids long. Germline V CDR1 and CDR2: ENHRY, SYGVKD. The CDR3 bases are TGTGCCATCAGAGAAGAGGGTGGGACCTACAATGAGCAGTTCTTC. Amino acids: CAIREEGGTYNEQFF.

As DNA, the CDR3 is TGTGCCAGCGGATGGGTACCCGATACGCAGTATTTT. Translating it yields CASGWVPDTQYF. This sequence joins TRBV6-5 and TRBJ2-3; D gene uncertain. The V and J ends lost 8 bases and 6 bases respectively, with 12 bases between them. CDR1 and CDR2 (germline): MNHEY, SVGAGI. The CDR3 totals 12 residues.

The CDR3 sequence is CASSVDPGRQETQYF. CDR3 DNA: TGTGCCAGCAGCGTAGACCCTGGGCGGCAAGAGACCCAGTACTTC. This chain connects TRBV9 to TRBJ2-5; D unclear. Trimming cost V 0 bases and J 2 bases, with 11 bases left between them. The CDR3 covers 15 residues. Germline V gene lookup returns CDR1 SGDLS and CDR2 YYNGEE.

The chain uses TRBV10-3 and TRBJ2-1, with D maybe TRBD1 (6 bases). Germline V gene data show CDR1 as ENHRY and CDR2 as SYGVKD. This CDR3 is 16 amino acids long. Trimming removed 1 base at V and 5 bases at J, with 15 bases between. The CDR3 region has the DNA TGTGCCATCAGTGAGTTGTGGCAGGGGATCGACAATGAGCAGTTCTTC. Amino acid sequence: CAISELWQGIDNEQFF.

This clonotype has more than one count but fewer than ten. J is TRBJ2-2 and V is TRBV10-3; 8 bases map to TRBD2. Trimming at V came to 5 bases and at J to 7 bases, leaving 12 bases not matched to a gene. Germline CDR1 and CDR2: ENHRY and SYGVKD. The CDR3 length is 16 residues. The CDR3 nucleotides read TGTGCCATCAGTCCCGGGGTAGCGGGAATAGGCGGGGAGCTGTTTTTT. Protein: CAISPGVAGIGGELFF.

The chain combines TRBV5-5 with TRBJ2-1, with no clear D. Deletions cut 0 bases from V and 3 bases from J, with 10 bases between. The germline CDR1 and CDR2 sequences are SGHKS and YYEKEE (reference sequence). The CDR3 length is 15 residues. The CDR3 DNA reads TGTGCCAGCAGCTTGGATGGCCGAAACTACAATGAGCAGTTCTTC. Encoded protein: CASSLDGRNYNEQFF.

This chain uses TRBV20-1 with TRBJ1-2; the D gene is possibly TRBD1 (6 bases). The CDR3 runs 12 residues. V was cut by 1 base and J by 8 bases, with 11 bases left in between. The V gene's germline CDR1 is DFQATT and CDR2 SNEGSKA (reference sequence). CDR3 nucleotide sequence: TGCAGTGCTAGAGGTCGGGGGCCGGGCTACACCTTC. Translating gives CSARGRGPGYTF.

The rearrangement joins TRBV6-1 to TRBJ2-5; D is possibly TRBD1 (6 bases). Germline-derived CDR1 and CDR2 are MNHNS and SASEGT. The CDR3 has 14 amino acids. Trimming stripped 6 bases from V and 5 bases from J, with 16 bases between. DNA of the CDR3: TGTGCCAGCAGCTGGGGGCCCGTAGGGGAGACCCAGTACTTC. Residues: CASSWGPVGETQYF.

The rearrangement uses TRBV21-1 and TRBJ2-3; the D call TRBD2 from the table was never checked on the DNA. TRBV21-1 is a documented pseudogene. The CDR3 is made up of 20 amino acids. The DNA of the CDR3 is TGTGCCAGCAGCAACTACAGAGGGGGACTAGCGGGTAAAGACACAGATACGCAGTATTTT. Protein sequence: CASSNYRGGLAGKDTDTQYF.